This TCR beta chain was identified during a study of blood T cell repertoires in COVID-19. Background on the study: Sources were T cells, B-cell-depleted T cells, or PBMCs; the material itself was cDNA or gDNA.

CDR3 length: 14 amino acids. The V segment lost 7 bases and the J segment 4 bases; nucleotides outside the gene matches: 10. Per germline, CDR1 GTSNPN and CDR2 SVGIG (reference sequence). Enrollees, roughly 18 to 90 years old, lived in approximately 25 US areas. Original methodology: Amplification with reference gene primers provided the estimates of nucleated cell counts. Produced via immunoSEQ multiplex PCR; TCRdb's table is partial and in-frame only. The V and J calls and clone size are taken from that table; D and trimming were inferred from the DNA. Of 150,000 to 200,000 clones in the sample, over 75% are singletons; the top ten hold approximately 9%.

V gene TRBV30 combines with J gene TRBJ1-1, with TRBD1 matching over 9 bases. The sample consisted of PBMCs or T cells enriched from blood (not recorded which). The source of this sequence is a woman aged 18-29 years who had recovered from COVID-19. The CDR3 sequence: CAYGTGRWSTEAFF. The CDR3 DNA is TGTGCCTATGGGACAGGGAGGTGGAGCACTGAAGCTTTCTTT.